These 17 T cell receptor beta chains were all obtained from the same sample, sequenced in a study of CD8 T cells in ankylosing spondylitis. Via MiXCR, TCRdb re-called the 5' RACE reads, giving one row per CDR3 protein. The repertoire holds approximately 130,000 distinct CDR3 sequences, with approximately 9.9% as singletons. Sequenced input: blood, either unsorted or a sorted T cell fraction (not recorded which). Receptors originate from a male donor with ankylosing spondylitis or in good health (not recorded which).

This clonotype has ten or more counts. J is TRBJ1-3 and V is TRBV4-3; D remains unclear. Germline V gene sequence: CDR1 LGHNA, CDR2 YSLEER. V lost 1 base and J 8 bases, leaving 9 bases between the germline ends. This CDR3 is built from 13 residues. CDR3 protein: CASSQVSQDTIYF. The CDR3 DNA reads as TGCGCCAGCAGCCAAGTTTCCCAAGACACCATATATTTT.

This clonotype was detected ten times or more. The genes are TRBV5-4 and TRBJ2-3; 9 nucleotides align to TRBD1. With V trimmed by 3 bases and J by 5 bases, 4 bases remained unmatched. CDR1 is SGHNT and CDR2 is YYREEE in the germline V gene (reference sequence). The CDR3 runs to 14 residues. CDR3 sequence reads: CASSSWDREDTQYF. The CDR3 DNA reads as TGTGCCAGCAGCTCCTGGGACAGGGAAGATACGCAGTATTTT.

This clonotype was seen only a few times. The chain uses TRBV29-1 and TRBJ1-5; the match to TRBD1 covers 8 bases. Germline assignment: CDR1 SQVTM and CDR2 ANQGSEA. V was clipped by 7 bases and J by 2 bases; unmatched bases: 7. This CDR3 has 14 amino acids. The CDR3, as DNA: TGCAGCGCCTCAGGGGGCTCGGGCAATCAGCCCCAGCATTTT. Translation: CSASGGSGNQPQHF.

The chain has TRBV20-1 and TRBJ1-5; 10 bases are a match to TRBD1. Per the germline V gene, CDR1 is DFQATT and CDR2 is SNEGSKA (reference sequence). Trimming removed 4 bases from V and 5 bases from J; junction bases left unmatched: 8. The CDR3 is 15 amino acids. The CDR3 protein is CSAIQKGQGYQPQHF. In DNA form, the CDR3 reads TGCAGTGCTATTCAAAAGGGACAGGGGTATCAGCCCCAGCATTTT.

This clonotype was counted ten times or more. The genes are TRBV27 and TRBJ2-1, with D possibly being TRBD2 (6 bases). Germline CDR1 MNHEY, CDR2 SMNVEV (reference sequence). V was clipped by 1 base and J by 2 bases, with 6 bases between them. The CDR3 is 14 amino acids. CDR3: CASSLWGAYNEQFF. CDR3 nucleotide sequence: TGTGCCAGCAGTTTATGGGGGGCCTACAATGAGCAGTTCTTC.

This clonotype was observed at least ten times. The V gene is TRBV29-1, the J gene TRBJ2-1; D call uncertain. Germline V gene sequence: CDR1 SQVTM, CDR2 ANQGSEA. This CDR3 spans 14 amino acids. Trimming shortened V by 6 bases and J by 1 base, and 13 bases separated the two germline ends. CDR3 nucleotide sequence: TGCAGCGTACAAGGGCTTCTGTCCTACAATGAGCAGTTCTTC. Translating it yields CSVQGLLSYNEQFF.

This sequence joins TRBV3-1 and TRBJ2-7, with D possibly TRBD1 on 5 matching bases. The CDR3 length is 17 residues. The germline V gene encodes CDR1 LGHDT and CDR2 YNNKEL (reference sequence). The V end lost 10 bases, the J end lost 0 bases, and 25 bases lay between the germline ends. The CDR3 DNA reads TGTGCCACCACCCAAGATCCAGGCAGGGCAAGCTCCTACGAGCAGTACTTC. Translation: CATTQDPGRASSYEQYF.

This clonotype was counted a few times. The chain joins TRBV5-1 to TRBJ2-1; 10 nucleotides agree with TRBD2. Trimming removed 6 bases from V and 5 bases from J; junction bases left unmatched: 8. The CDR3 loop spans 15 amino acids. The germline gives CDR1 SGHRS, CDR2 YFSETQ. CDR3 region: CASIRTSGTNNEQFF. The CDR3 nucleotides read TGCGCCAGCATCCGGACTAGCGGTACCAACAATGAGCAGTTCTTC.

This clonotype occurred many times. This chain uses TRBV25-1 with TRBJ1-3; no clear D gene. This CDR3 is 15 amino acids long. Trimming cost V 1 base and J 3 bases, with 10 bases left between them. From germline, CDR1 is MGHDK and CDR2 SYGVNS. CDR3 sequence (DNA): TGTGCCAGCAGTGAATCGGGGAAAGGTGGAAACACCATATATTTT. Its translation is CASSESGKGGNTIYF.

This clonotype was recorded at least ten times. V gene TRBV2 combines with J gene TRBJ2-3; the D gene is possibly TRBD2 (6 bases). CDR3 length: 17 amino acids. Trimming left V 5 bases short and J 3 bases short, with 21 bases between. The germline V gene encodes CDR1 SNHLY and CDR2 FYNNEI. CDR3 DNA sequence: TGTGCCAGCAGTACACGAAAATCCGGGACTCGAACAGATACGCAGTATTTT. It translates to CASSTRKSGTRTDTQYF. The full variable domain, rest sourced from reference TRBV2 and TRBJ2-3, is EPEVTQTPSHQVTQMGQEVILRCVPISNHLYFYWYRQILGQKVEFLVSFYNNEISEKSEIFDDQFSVERPDGSNFTLKIRSTKLEDSAMYFCASSTRKSGTRTDTQYFGPGTRLTVL.

This clonotype was recorded at least ten times. V gene TRBV15 combines with J gene TRBJ1-2, with a tentative D call TRBD1 (6 bases). V was pared by 0 bases and J by 6 bases, with 17 bases between. CDR1 is LNHNV and CDR2 is YYDKDF in the germline V gene (reference sequence). This CDR3 comprises 16 residues. The CDR3 DNA follows: TGTGCCACCAGCAGAGAGAGGTATATACAGGGCAATGGCTACACCTTC. Protein: CATSRERYIQGNGYTF.

This clonotype was seen a few times. This rearrangement joins TRBV12-3 or TRBV12-4 to TRBJ1-5; the match to TRBD1 covers 7 bases. The length of the CDR3 is 15 residues. V lost 3 bases to trimming and J lost 2 bases; unmatched junction nucleotides: 4. CDR3 loop: CASSFDRAGNQPQHF. The CDR3 DNA follows: TGTGCCAGCAGTTTTGACAGGGCAGGCAATCAGCCCCAGCATTTT.

In its sample, this clonotype was seen many times. This chain links TRBV20-1 with TRBJ1-5; D is perhaps TRBD1 (5 bases). The germline V gene encodes CDR1 DFQATT and CDR2 SNEGSKA (reference sequence). V lost 5 bases and J 2 bases, leaving 16 bases between the germline ends. The CDR3 is 15 amino acids. The CDR3 bases are TGCAGTGCTGGGACTAGCGGGAGAGGCAATCAGCCCCAGCATTTT. This encodes CSAGTSGRGNQPQHF.

There are many counts of this clonotype. V usage is TRBV12-3 or TRBV12-4 and J usage is TRBJ1-1; 7 positions agree with TRBD1. J gave up 4 bases and V 6 bases, and 14 bases lay outside the gene matches. CDR3 size: 16 residues. CDR3 bases: TGTGCCAGCAGCATAATTAGAGGGGGCTCGGCCACTGAAGCTTTCTTT. As protein: CASSIIRGGSATEAFF.

This clonotype was seen at least ten times. The chain couples TRBV12-3 or TRBV12-4 to TRBJ2-3; D is unclear. This CDR3 spans 14 amino acids. V was shortened by 0 bases and J by 0 bases, with 4 bases between the two germline ends. Here the CDR3 DNA reads TGTGCCAGCAGTTTAGCGGCTAGCACAGATACGCAGTATTTT. Protein sequence: CASSLAASTDTQYF.

There are many counts of this clonotype. In DNA, the CDR3 is TGTGCCAGCGGTCGGACCAATTCCGACGAGCAGTACTTC. It is translated as CASGRTNSDEQYF. The chain couples TRBV5-5 to TRBJ2-7, with unresolved D. V was cut by 7 bases and J by 5 bases, with 16 bases left in between. CDR3 length: 13 amino acids. Per the germline V gene, CDR1 is SGHKS and CDR2 is YYEKEE (reference sequence).

This clonotype was observed at least ten times. This rearrangement joins TRBV5-1 to TRBJ2-7; no clear D. CDR1 is SGHRS, CDR2 YFSETQ, per germline. The germline V and J ends were trimmed by 4 bases and 2 bases, with 19 bases remaining between them. The CDR3 is 16 residues long. The CDR3 DNA sequence: TGCGCCAGCAGCCCAGATTCAAGGCCCCTACCCTACGAGCAGTACTTC. This encodes CASSPDSRPLPYEQYF.